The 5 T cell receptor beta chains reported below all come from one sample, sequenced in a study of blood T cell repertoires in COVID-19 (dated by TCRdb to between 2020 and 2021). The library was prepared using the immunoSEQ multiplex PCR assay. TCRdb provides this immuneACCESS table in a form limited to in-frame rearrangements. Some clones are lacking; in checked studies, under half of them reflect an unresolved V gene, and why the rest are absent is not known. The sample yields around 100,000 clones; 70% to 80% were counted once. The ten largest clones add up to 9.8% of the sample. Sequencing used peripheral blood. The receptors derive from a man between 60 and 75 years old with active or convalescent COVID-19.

The CDR3 is CASSLGGQGGNTIYF. The CDR3 region has the DNA TGTGCCAGCAGCTTAGGCGGACAAGGGGGAAACACCATATATTTT. V usage is TRBV7-2 and J usage is TRBJ1-3, with D possibly matching TRBD1 (5 bases). The CDR3 runs 15 residues. The V gene lost 1 base and the J gene lost 4 bases, with 11 bases spanning the gap. Per the germline V gene, CDR1 is SGHTA and CDR2 is FQGNSA.

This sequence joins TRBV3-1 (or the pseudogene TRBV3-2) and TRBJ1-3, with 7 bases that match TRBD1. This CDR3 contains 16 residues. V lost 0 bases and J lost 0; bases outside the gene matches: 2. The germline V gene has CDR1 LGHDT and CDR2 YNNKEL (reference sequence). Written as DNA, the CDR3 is TGTGCCAGCAGCCAAGAAACAGGGGACTCTGGAAACACCATATATTTT. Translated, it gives CASSQETGDSGNTIYF.

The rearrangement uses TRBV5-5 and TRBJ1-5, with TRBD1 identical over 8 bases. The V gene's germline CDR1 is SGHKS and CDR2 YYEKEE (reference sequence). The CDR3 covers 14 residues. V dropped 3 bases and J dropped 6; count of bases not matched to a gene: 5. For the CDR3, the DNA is TGTGCCAGCAGCTGGGGGACAGGTACTCAGCCCCAGCATTTT. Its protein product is CASSWGTGTQPQHF.

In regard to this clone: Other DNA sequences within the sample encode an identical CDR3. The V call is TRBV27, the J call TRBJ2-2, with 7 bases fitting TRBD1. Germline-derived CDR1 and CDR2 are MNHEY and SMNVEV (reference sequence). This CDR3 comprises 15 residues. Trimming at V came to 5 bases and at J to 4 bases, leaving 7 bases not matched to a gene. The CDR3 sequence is CASSADRVVTGELFF. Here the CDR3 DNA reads TGTGCCAGCAGTGCCGACAGGGTGGTCACCGGGGAGCTGTTTTTT.

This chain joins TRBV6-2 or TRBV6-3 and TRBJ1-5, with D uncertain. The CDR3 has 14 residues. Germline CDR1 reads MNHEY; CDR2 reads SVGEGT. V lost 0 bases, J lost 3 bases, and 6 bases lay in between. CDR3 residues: CASSYSSPNQPQHF. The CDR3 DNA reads TGTGCCAGCAGTTACTCGAGCCCCAATCAGCCCCAGCATTTT.